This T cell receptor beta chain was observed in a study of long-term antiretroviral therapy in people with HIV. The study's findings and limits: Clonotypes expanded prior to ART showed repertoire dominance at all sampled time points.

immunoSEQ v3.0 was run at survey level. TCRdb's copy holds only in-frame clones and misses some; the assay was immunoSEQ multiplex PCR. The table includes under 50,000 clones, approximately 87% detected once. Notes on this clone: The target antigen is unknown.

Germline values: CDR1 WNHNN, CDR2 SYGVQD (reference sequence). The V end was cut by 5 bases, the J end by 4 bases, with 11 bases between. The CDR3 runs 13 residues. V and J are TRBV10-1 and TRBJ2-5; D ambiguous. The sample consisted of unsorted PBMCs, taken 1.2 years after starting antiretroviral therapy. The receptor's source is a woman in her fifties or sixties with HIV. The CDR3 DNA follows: TGCGCCAGCAGTCGGGTCGACGGAGAGACCCAGTACTTC. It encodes CASSRVDGETQYF.